This record looks at one T cell receptor beta chain sequence and its context. V shed 7 bases, J shed 6 bases, and the junction held 3 bases outside the gene matches. Germline V CDR1 and CDR2: SNHLY, FYNNEI. CDR3 size: 12 residues. This sample was included in a study of blood T cell repertoires in COVID-19. Study background: Sources were T cells, B-cell-depleted T cells, or PBMCs; the material itself was cDNA or gDNA.

Original processing methods: By means of reference gene primer amplification, nucleated cell counts were estimated. Profiling relied on immunoSEQ multiplex PCR, and the TCRdb table lists in-frame clones only, not all of them. The DNA was the basis for D and trimming; V, J and clone size are from that table. Of 240,000 or so clones listed, about 80% are singletons. The J gene is TRBJ2-7, the V gene TRBV2; TRBD1 agrees at 10 bases. This clonotype was obtained from a man aged 25 to 40 who had recovered from COVID-19. What was sequenced was peripheral blood. The CDR3 DNA reads as TGTGCCAGCACAGGACAGGGGGGCGAGCAGTACTTC. The encoded protein is CASTGQGGEQYF.